Listed below are T cell receptor beta chains from one sample, sequenced in a study of cytotoxic CD8 clonotypes in ibrutinib-treated CLL. Profiled with immunoSEQ multiplex PCR; TCRdb holds only in-frame clones, not every one. The repertoire has 300,000 or so clones, roughly two thirds of them found once; the top ten carry about 6.7%. This specimen was PBMCs, taken after 36 months of ibrutinib treatment. All receptors derive from a human donor with chronic lymphocytic leukemia. Both conserved end residues are part of each CDR3. A D gene is named only where the DNA matches it firmly. Size tells how often a clone was seen (once, few, many) or the class of an expanded clone, and some rows leave it out.

V	J	size	D	DNA	CDR3
TRBV2	TRBJ1-2	-	-	TGTGCCAGCAGTGAATACCAGGGAAGAGGCTACACCTTC	CASSEYQGRGYTF
TRBV29-1	TRBJ2-5	-	TRBD2	TGCAGCGTTGGCGCCGGGACTAGCGGGGTCCCTCAAGAGACCCAGTACTTC	CSVGAGTSGVPQETQYF
TRBV5-1	TRBJ2-7	-	-	TGCGCCAGCAGCTTCGGGATCGGGCGGATCTCCTACGAGCAGTACTTC	CASSFGIGRISYEQYF
TRBV10-3	TRBJ2-1	-	-	TGTGCCATCAGTGGGCAGCGCTCCTACAATGAGCAGTTCTTC	CAISGQRSYNEQFF
TRBV18	TRBJ2-7	few	TRBD2	TGTGCCAGCTCACCAGACTGGACTAGCGGATCCTACGAGCAGTACTTC	CASSPDWTSGSYEQYF
TRBV29-1	TRBJ2-7	-	-	TGCAGCGTTGAGGTCGCAGGGGAATACTACGAGCAGTACTTC	CSVEVAGEYYEQYF
TRBV4-1	TRBJ2-7	-	TRBD2	TGCGCCAGCAGCCAAGATGAGGGGAGGGCGGAGCAGTACTTC	CASSQDEGRAEQYF
TRBV7-2	TRBJ2-2	-	-	TGTGCCAGCACATCACCTGGGCGGGAGCTGTTTTTT	CASTSPGRELFF
TRBV7-8	TRBJ2-7	-	-	TGTGCCAGCAGCTTCCAGGGGATAGCCTCCGAGCAGTACTTC	CASSFQGIASEQYF
TRBV4-3	TRBJ2-1	-	TRBD2	TGCGCCAGCAGCCAGCGGGAGCGGTCCTACAATGAGCAGTTCTTC	CASSQRERSYNEQFF
TRBV9	TRBJ2-1	-	TRBD2	TGTGCCAGCAGCCTCGCGGGGGGGTTGGATGAGCAGTTCTTC	CASSLAGGLDEQFF
TRBV4-1	TRBJ2-7	-	TRBD1	TGCGCCAGCAGCCAGGACAGGGGGATTTACGAGCAGTACTTC	CASSQDRGIYEQYF
TRBV9	TRBJ2-1	few	-	TGTGCCAGCAGCTCCTTCTGGGGTAGCGAGGAGTTCTTC	CASSSFWGSEEFF